This T cell receptor beta chain originates from a study of a mutant IDH1 vaccine in newly diagnosed glioma. Study background: Across weeks 1, 3, 5, 7, 11, 15, 19 and 23, patients received a vaccination each time, eight in all. Whole-study results and caveats: Researchers report vaccine-induced immune responses in approximately 93% of patients. Alterations occurring in top peripheral T cell clonotypes seemed unrelated to pseudoprogression.

The CDR3 runs 16 residues. The V end lost 2 bases, the J end lost 7 bases, and 22 bases lay between the germline ends. CDR1 is SGDLS, CDR2 YYNGEE, per germline. With regard to this clone: As yet, its antigen is unknown.

The table came from immunoSEQ multiplex PCR; TCRdb's copy has only in-frame clones and leaves some out. The sample has over 25,000 clones, around 90% seen once. The time point: week 5, during vaccination. Each vaccine dose was 300 ug of mutant IDH1 20-mer peptide, with topical imiquimod. The donors had new WHO grade 3 or 4 astrocytomas; these were IDH1-mutant and ATRX-lost. The specimen comprised peripheral blood mononuclear cells (PBMCs), sampled from a glioma patient whose treatment included an IDH1 peptide vaccine. The sequence came from a woman aged 40-49 years with glioma. Some clones in this sample may be carry-over from other donors' samples. The V and J genes are TRBV9 and TRBJ2-7, with D tentatively TRBD2 (5 bases). The DNA of the CDR3 is TGTGCCAGCAGCGTTTCCCAACGGGCCGGAACGGGGGAGCAGTACTTC. As protein: CASSVSQRAGTGEQYF. Using reference TRBV9 and TRBJ2-7 for the parts outside the CDR3, the full variable domain is DSGVTQTPKHLITATGQRVTLRCSPRSGDLSVYWYQQSLDQGLQFLIQYYNGEERAKGNILERFSAQQFPDLHSELNLSSLELGDSALYFCASSVSQRAGTGEQYFGPGTRLTVT.